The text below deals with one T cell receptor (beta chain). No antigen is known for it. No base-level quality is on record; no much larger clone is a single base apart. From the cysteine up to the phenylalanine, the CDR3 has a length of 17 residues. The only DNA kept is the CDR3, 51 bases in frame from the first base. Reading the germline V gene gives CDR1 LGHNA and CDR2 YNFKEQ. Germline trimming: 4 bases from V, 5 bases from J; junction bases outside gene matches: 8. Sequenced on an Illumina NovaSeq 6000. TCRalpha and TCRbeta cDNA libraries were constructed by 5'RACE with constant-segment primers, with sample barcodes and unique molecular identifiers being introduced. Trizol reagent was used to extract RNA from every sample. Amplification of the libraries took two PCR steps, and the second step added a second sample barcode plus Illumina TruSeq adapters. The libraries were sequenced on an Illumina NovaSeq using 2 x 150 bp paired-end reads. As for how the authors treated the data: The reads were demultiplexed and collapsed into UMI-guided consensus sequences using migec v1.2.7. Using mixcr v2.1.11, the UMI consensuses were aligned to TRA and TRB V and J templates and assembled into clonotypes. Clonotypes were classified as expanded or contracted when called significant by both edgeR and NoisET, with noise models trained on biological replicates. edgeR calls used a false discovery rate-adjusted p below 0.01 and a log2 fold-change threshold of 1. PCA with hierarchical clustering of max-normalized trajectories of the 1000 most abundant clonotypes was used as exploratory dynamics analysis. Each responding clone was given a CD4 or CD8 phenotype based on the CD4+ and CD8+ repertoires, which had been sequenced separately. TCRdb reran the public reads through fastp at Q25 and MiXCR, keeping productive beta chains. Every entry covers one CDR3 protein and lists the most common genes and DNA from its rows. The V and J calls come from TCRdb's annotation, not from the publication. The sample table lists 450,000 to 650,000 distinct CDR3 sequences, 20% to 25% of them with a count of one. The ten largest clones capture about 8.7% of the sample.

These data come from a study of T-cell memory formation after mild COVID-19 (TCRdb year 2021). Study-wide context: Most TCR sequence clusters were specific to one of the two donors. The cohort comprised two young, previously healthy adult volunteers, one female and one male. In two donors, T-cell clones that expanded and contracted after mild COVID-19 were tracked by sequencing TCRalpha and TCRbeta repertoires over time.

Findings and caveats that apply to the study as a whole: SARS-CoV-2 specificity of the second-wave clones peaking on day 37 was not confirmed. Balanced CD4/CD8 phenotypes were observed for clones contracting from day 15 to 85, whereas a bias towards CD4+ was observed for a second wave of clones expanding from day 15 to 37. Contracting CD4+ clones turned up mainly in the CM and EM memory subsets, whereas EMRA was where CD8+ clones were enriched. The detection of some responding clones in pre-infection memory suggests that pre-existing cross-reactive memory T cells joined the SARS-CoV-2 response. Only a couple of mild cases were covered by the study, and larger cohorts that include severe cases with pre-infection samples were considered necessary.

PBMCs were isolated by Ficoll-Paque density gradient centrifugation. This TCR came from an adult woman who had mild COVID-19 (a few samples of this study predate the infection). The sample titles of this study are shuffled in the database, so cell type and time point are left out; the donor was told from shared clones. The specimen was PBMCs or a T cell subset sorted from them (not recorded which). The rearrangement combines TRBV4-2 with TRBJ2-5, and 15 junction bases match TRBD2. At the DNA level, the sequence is TGTGCCAGCAGCCGGACTAGCGGGAGGGCCGCGGGGGAGACCCAGTACTTC. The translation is CASSRTSGRAAGETQYF.